This note documents a single T cell receptor beta chain sequence. What antigen it recognizes has not been identified. There are no base qualities to consult, and no much larger clone falls within one base. The entry originates in a study of cytomegalovirus exposure and HLA in healthy donors (dated by TCRdb to 2015 to 2018). Describing the broader study: In an earlier analysis of about 560 of the donors, under 300 Gb of sequence data and 90 million to 130 million unique TCR beta sequences from roughly 180 million T cells were reported. Approximately 300 gigabases of sequencing data and around 85 million unique TCR sequences made up an early release that covered approximately 650 HLA-typed donors. Of the 350 to 450 genotyped donors, 65% to 90% fell in the genetic ancestry cluster associated with self-reported Caucasian donors. The study aimed to test whether cataloging public T cell receptors could reveal signatures of past pathogen exposure. The T cell repertoires of several hundred subjects were profiled by immunosequencing and related to cytomegalovirus serostatus. Along with the approximately 650-subject first cohort, a separate validation cohort of some 130 different subjects was used. The study combined high-throughput TCR immunosequencing, statistical association of individual TCRs with disease status, and machine learning to predict cytomegalovirus infection status. A later analysis re-analyzed previously published TCR beta repertoires from roughly 600 donors and added high-resolution HLA genotyping to study TCR occurrence patterns. Rather than drawing on any new phenotypic data, the later analysis identified candidate immune exposures from TCR beta sequences and the way those sequences occurred across donors. An earlier analysis of some 500 of the donors used high-throughput TCR beta sequencing to judge whether each TCR beta V gene segment behaved as functional or pseudogenic. Donor age, sex, ethnicity and CMV serostatus were collected together with the repertoire data. A later genetic analysis used genome-wide SNP genotypes for about 60% of the roughly 700 donors, treating that subset as a discovery cohort. Every discovery cohort repertoire had been produced on one sequencing platform. Class I and class II HLA loci were covered by the typing at four-digit resolution. The number of typed donors differed by locus: about 629-640 for A, B, C, DRB1 and DQB1; 500 to 550 for DQA1; 606 for DPA1; and about 470 for DPB1. A few DR-DQ haplotypes were treated as single units for association and clustering because of strong linkage in the cohort. On average, 235,054 unique TCR beta nucleotide sequences were sequenced per donor among about 400 genotyped donors of the cohort, with roughly 20% of those sequences being non-productive.

Summary of the overall study and its limitations: The study listed approximately 150 TCR beta chains as associated with cytomegalovirus. A later analysis found that HLA-associated TCR beta chains were more clonally expanded and had lower generation probabilities than equally common non-associated chains. Because counts were too low, 15 to 20 rarely observed V segments, including chromosome 9 orphons, were left out of the earlier analysis of 587 of the donors. The authors suggested that the approach could potentially be extended to other disease states and immunological phenotypes. A later analysis associated 16,951 TCR beta sequences with specific HLA alleles at a false discovery rate of 0.05. A cluster of highly shared sequence variants was judged likely to represent a technical artifact of the sequencing pipeline. The 87-base-pair reads could not distinguish some IMGT-functional V segments, including TRBV6-2 and TRBV6-3, so those segments were excluded. Linkage disequilibrium might explain the correlated functional status among segregating V segments, but an unknown experimental factor could not be excluded. The presence/absence analyses assumed that sequencing depth was roughly uniform across donors, and that assumption may not be true. Most CMV-associated TCR beta chains appeared to be HLA-restricted in a later analysis, and the HLA associations seemed to be driven largely by CMV exposure. In vitro tests confirmed that a few of the cytomegalovirus-associated TCR beta chains recognize cytomegalovirus antigens. Most TCR sequences were observed very rarely across donors, whereas some public TCRs were present in many individuals. According to a later analysis, parvovirus B19, influenza, CMV and Epstein-Barr virus appeared linked to several top co-occurrence clusters. Strong co-occurrence of HLA alleles, especially DR and DQ, made assigning TCR associations to individual alleles difficult. In a later analysis, the rate of TCR association differed among HLA loci, with DRB1 alleles having the most associated TCRs and HLA-C alleles having the fewest. The cohort was sequenced for TCR beta chains only, and without alpha or paired-chain data the features that could be detected were limited. For the cohort, immune exposure information was limited to CMV serostatus. Compared with the roughly 720-donor mean, donors in an Asian-associated ancestry cluster had fewer N-insertions in productive TCRs, according to a later genetic analysis. In an earlier analysis of some 500 of the donors, most TCR beta V segments appeared in productive rearrangements about 87% or about 30% of the time, broadly matching IMGT annotations. Because HLA typing was unavailable for some donors at each locus, only the typed subset was used in association tests. In both the original and validation cohorts, the classifier was reported to diagnose cytomegalovirus status with high specificity and sensitivity. V-gene and J-gene trimming of TCR beta chains was associated with a missense DCLRE1C variant in a later genetic analysis, and the association was replicated in an independent cohort. A further reported finding was that TCR beta sequences accurately predicted the HLA-A and HLA-B alleles for most subjects in the first cohort.

CDR3 length: 11 amino acids, cysteine to phenylalanine. The retained sequence is limited to the CDR3, 33 bases, with the frame set at the first base. As encoded in the germline V gene, CDR1 is SGHAT while CDR2 is FQNNGV. V is pared back by 1 base and J by 8 bases, with 4 bases lying between the germline termini. The cohort was made up of 666 healthy bone marrow donors. At the time of sampling, all cohort members were nominally healthy, though unrecorded immune exposures were likely present. The donor was CMV seronegative and belonged to the group of 350 to 400 seronegative cohort members. Each donor provided a peripheral blood sample, and peripheral blood mononuclear cells were used for TCR beta sequencing. The Qiagen DNeasy Blood Extraction Kit was used to extract genomic DNA from the blood cell samples. The library relied on the immunoSEQ multiplex PCR assay. For the multiplex PCR, a mixture combining 60 forward primers for TCR Vbeta segments and 13 reverse primers for TCR Jbeta segments was used. The CDR3 region of rearranged TCR beta genes was amplified from genomic DNA with a multiplex PCR assay. Amplified TCR beta libraries were sequenced as 87-base-pair reads on the Illumina HiSeq System. Per the source publication's procedure: A later analysis tallied tens of millions of unique TCR beta chains across the 600 to 700 repertoires, and about 12 million of those chains were shared by two or more donors. Raw reads were error-corrected and collapsed into unique sequences by a nearest-neighbor algorithm in which closely related sequences were merged to remove PCR and sequencing errors. CDR3 sequences were aligned to IMGT reference sequences to assign V, D and J gene segments. For a sequence to be retained, a match of at least six nucleotides to both a V gene segment and a J gene segment was required. Rearrangements were classified as productive when the CDR3 lacked stop codons and remained in frame with V and J, and all other rearrangements were classified as non-productive. Following IMGT convention, CDR3 was defined as the stretch from the second conserved V-encoded cysteine to the conserved J-encoded phenylalanine. Sequences without an unambiguous match to a single V gene segment were excluded from the earlier analysis of about 640 of the donors. An earlier analysis of just under 600 of the donors called V segments functional above 56.7% productive rearrangements and segregating when the between-donor standard deviation exceeded 5%. A statistical classification framework was developed to diagnose cytomegalovirus status using the catalog of TCR beta chain sequences. A later analysis assigned V and J genes by comparing TCR nucleotide sequences with IMGT/GENE-DB human TR gene sequences. A later analysis assigned CDR3 sequences and most-parsimonious VDJ recombination scenarios with the TCRdist pipeline. In a later analysis, every TCR beta chain was defined by the combination of its CDR3 amino acid sequence and its V-gene family, and reads without a unique V-gene family were dropped. A later analysis removed 592 highly shared, low-generation-probability nucleotide sequences to deal with suspected cross-contamination and a sequencing artifact. A later analysis calculated a clonal expansion index for each public chain from normalized within-repertoire ranks of inferred template counts. In a later analysis, generation probabilities were computed using a VDJ recombination model fitted to out-of-frame rearrangements, and the results were checked against IGoR. In a later analysis, TCR-TCR, TCR-HLA and TCR-CMV co-occurrence was scored with hypergeometric tests, and a repertoire-size bias correction was applied to TCR pairs. False discovery rates were estimated in a later analysis by permuting HLA or CMV assignments 20 times. In a later analysis, co-occurring TCRs were grouped with DBSCAN, and TCRdist sequence similarity was added when clustering was performed within HLA-allele-positive subsets. For co-occurrence clustering, repertoires with fewer than 30,000 or more than 120,000 public chains were excluded, along with roughly 5 repertoires with anomalous nucleotide sharing. Drawn from immuneACCESS, this table holds only the in-frame rearrangements with V and J called that TCRdb kept. Clones are partly lost; checked studies trace under half to an unresolved V gene and leave the rest unexplained. The D gene and trimming were derived from the DNA, and the V and J assignments and clone size from that table. This sample lists 150,000 to 200,000 clones; more than 85% were detected once. Under 2% of the sample comes from the top ten.

The receptor comes from a young woman in good health and CMV-seronegative. The sequenced sample was PBMCs. The rearrangement combines TRBV11-2 with TRBJ2-3; the D segment cannot be called with confidence. The base sequence is TGTGCCAGCAGCTTAGGAGTTACGCAGTATTTT. This encodes CASSLGVTQYF.